These 5 T cell receptor beta chains came from one sample sequenced in a study of cytomegalovirus exposure and HLA in healthy donors. PCR was performed using 60 Vbeta and 13 Jbeta primers. Generated by immunoSEQ multiplex PCR, the TCRdb table keeps only in-frame clones and is missing some. The data show approximately 180,000 clones, just over 70% seen once. Material for sequencing was PBMCs. The receptors shown here come from a human donor in good health.

This clone has only a few counts. The V and J genes are TRBV9 and TRBJ2-7; 7 bases map to TRBD2. This CDR3 is built from 16 residues. CDR1 is SGDLS and CDR2 is YYNGEE in the germline V gene. V dropped 0 bases and J dropped 0; count of bases not matched to a gene: 6. CDR3 DNA sequence: TGTGCCAGCAGCGTAGCTACGACGGGGGGCTCCTACGAGCAGTACTTC. Encoded protein: CASSVATTGGSYEQYF.

The J gene is TRBJ1-1, the V gene TRBV5-4; D possibly corresponds to TRBD1 (5 bases). This CDR3 has 16 amino acids. The germline V gene has CDR1 SGHNT and CDR2 YYREEE (reference sequence). Trimming stripped 0 bases from V and 0 bases from J, with 12 bases between. The DNA for the CDR3 is TGTGCCAGCAGCTTGGGGGCAGGGCACTTGAACACTGAAGCTTTCTTT. Protein product: CASSLGAGHLNTEAFF. Variable domain in full (rest from reference TRBV5-4 and TRBJ1-1): ETGVTQSPTHLIKTRGQQVTLRCSSQSGHNTVSWYQQALGQGPQFIFQYYREEENGRGNFPPRFSGLQFPNYSSELNVNALELDDSALYLCASSLGAGHLNTEAFFGQGTRLTVV.

The chain carries TRBV7-9 and TRBJ2-2; a possible D gene is TRBD2 (5 bases). CDR1 and CDR2 (germline): SEHNR, FQNEAQ (reference sequence). V lost 3 bases and J 6 bases, leaving 17 bases between the germline ends. The length of the CDR3 is 16 residues. CDR3 in DNA: TGTGCCAGCAGCTTCATGTCGGGGTCGGAACCCGGGGAGCTGTTTTTT. Amino acid sequence: CASSFMSGSEPGELFF.

To note about this clone: An end of the junction differs from the germline gene, which may be a read error. The chain couples TRBV5-6 to TRBJ1-4; D gene uncertain. The germline V gene encodes CDR1 SGHDT and CDR2 YYEEEE. The CDR3 is 15 residues long. The CDR3 sequence is CASSLWPPKNEKLFF. CDR3 bases: TGTGCCAGCAGCTTGTGGCCCCCGAAGAATGAAAAATTGTTTTTT.

V usage is TRBV9 and J usage is TRBJ1-6, with TRBD1 as a possible D gene (6 bases). The germline V gene has CDR1 SGDLS and CDR2 YYNGEE. The CDR3 contains 15 residues. The germline V and J ends were trimmed by 4 bases and 9 bases, with 17 bases remaining between them. For the CDR3, the DNA is TGTGCCAGCAGCCCCCGGGACATAGCTATTTCACCCCTCCACTTT. This gives the protein CASSPRDIAISPLHF.